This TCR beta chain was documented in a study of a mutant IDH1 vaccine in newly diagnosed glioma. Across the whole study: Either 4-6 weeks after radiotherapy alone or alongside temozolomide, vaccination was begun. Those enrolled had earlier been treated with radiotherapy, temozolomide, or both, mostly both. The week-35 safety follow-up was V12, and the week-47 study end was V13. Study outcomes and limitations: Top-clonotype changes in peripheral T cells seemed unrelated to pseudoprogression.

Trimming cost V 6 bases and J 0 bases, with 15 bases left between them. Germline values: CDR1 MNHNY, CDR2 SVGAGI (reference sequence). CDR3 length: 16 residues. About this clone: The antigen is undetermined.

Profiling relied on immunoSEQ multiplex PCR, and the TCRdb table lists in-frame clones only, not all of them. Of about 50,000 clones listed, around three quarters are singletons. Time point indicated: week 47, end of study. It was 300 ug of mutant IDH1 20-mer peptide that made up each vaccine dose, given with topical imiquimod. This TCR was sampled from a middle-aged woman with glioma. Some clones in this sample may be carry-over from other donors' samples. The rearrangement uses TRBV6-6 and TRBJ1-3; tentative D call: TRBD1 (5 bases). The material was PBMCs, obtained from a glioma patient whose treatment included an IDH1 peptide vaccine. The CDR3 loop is CASRPSGTNSGNTIYF. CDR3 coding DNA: TGTGCCAGCAGACCTTCAGGGACCAACTCTGGAAACACCATATATTTT.